Detailed here is one T cell receptor beta chain. Its matching antigen is unknown. CDR1 KGHDR and CDR2 SFDVKD come from the germline V gene. This CDR3 is 12 amino acids long. Between the trimmed V and J ends, which lost 5 bases and 7 bases, there was a span of 10 bases. This entry comes from a study of blood T cells in healthy people across ages. General study results and limits: More naive CD4+ cells and higher diversity marked long-lived donors relative to aged donors.

The second PCR ran about 6 to 11 cycles with a sample-barcoded 5' primer and J-beta primers. TCRdb reprocessed the 5' RACE reads via MiXCR and lists one record per CDR3 protein. Among under 850,000 distinct CDR3 sequences listed, around 36% were seen once. Researchers isolated at least 6.5 million PBMCs per sample. The source of this sequence is a man aged 18 to 30 in good health. Sequenced sample: blood. The chain links TRBV24-1 to TRBJ1-1; weak D call: TRBD1 (5 bases). CDR3 in amino acids: CATSAQGHEAFF. The CDR3 DNA reads as TGTGCCACCAGTGCGCAGGGCCATGAAGCTTTCTTT.